This T cell receptor (beta chain) was profiled in a study of cytomegalovirus exposure and HLA in healthy donors. Findings and limits, study-wide: Researchers catalogued approximately 170 TCR beta chains as cytomegalovirus-associated. One later analysis reportedly identified an Asian-associated ancestry cluster that showed fewer N-insertions than the roughly 620-donor mean.

PCR was performed using 60 Vbeta and 13 Jbeta primers. Method: immunoSEQ multiplex PCR; TCRdb's copy keeps in-frame clones and lacks some. The data contain under 250,000 clones, 76% of them singletons. Germline V CDR1 and CDR2: SQVTM, ANQGSEA. This CDR3 is 13 amino acids long. V was pared by 7 bases and J by 6 bases, with 16 bases between. As concerns this clone: As yet, its antigen is unknown.

This sequence originates from a man in his late teens or twenties in good health and CMV-seronegative. Sequenced material: PBMCs. V gene TRBV29-1 combines with J gene TRBJ1-5; TRBD1 is a possible D gene (5 bases). The CDR3 loop is CSAEEGPSQPQHF. The CDR3 DNA reads as TGCAGCGCAGAAGAGGGGCCCAGTCAGCCCCAGCATTTT.